This T cell receptor beta chain was observed in a study of CD8+ T cells in alopecia areata. The CDR3 covers 13 residues. Deletions cut 3 bases from V and 9 bases from J, with 12 bases between. Germline V gives CDR1 SGHTA, CDR2 FQGTGA. Extracted from the samples, RNA was reverse transcribed into cDNA to serve as the sequencing template. Sequencing used immunoSEQ multiplex PCR; TCRdb keeps in-frame clones, though not all of them. The sample holds around 140,000 clones, 40% to 50% seen once. Sample: CD4+ T cells sorted from blood. This sequence joins TRBV7-3 and TRBJ2-1; possible D gene TRBD2, 5 bases. The TCR sequence derives from a human donor with alopecia areata. The CDR3 sequence: CASSFNWGVEQFF. The CDR3 nucleotides read TGTGCCAGCAGCTTTAATTGGGGAGTTGAGCAGTTCTTC.